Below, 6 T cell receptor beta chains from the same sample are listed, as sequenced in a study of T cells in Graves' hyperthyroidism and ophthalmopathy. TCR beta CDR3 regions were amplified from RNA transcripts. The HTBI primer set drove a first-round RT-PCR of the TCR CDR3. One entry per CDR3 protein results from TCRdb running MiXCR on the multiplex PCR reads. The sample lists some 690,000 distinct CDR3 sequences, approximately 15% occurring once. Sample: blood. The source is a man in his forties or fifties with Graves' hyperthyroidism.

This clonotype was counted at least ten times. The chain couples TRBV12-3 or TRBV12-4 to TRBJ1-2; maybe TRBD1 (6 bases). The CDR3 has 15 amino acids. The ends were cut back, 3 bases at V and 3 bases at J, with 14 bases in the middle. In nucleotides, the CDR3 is TGTGCCAGCAGTTTCGGACAGTCCCTTCACTATGGCTACACCTTC. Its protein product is CASSFGQSLHYGYTF.

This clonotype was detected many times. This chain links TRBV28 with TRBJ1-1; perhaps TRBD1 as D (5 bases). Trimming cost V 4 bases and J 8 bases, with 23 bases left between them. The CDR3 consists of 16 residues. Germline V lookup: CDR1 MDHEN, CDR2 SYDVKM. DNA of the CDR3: TGTGCCAGCAGTTCAAGAGGGGACTGGGAGGTGTTGGAAGCTTTCTTT. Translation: CASSSRGDWEVLEAFF.

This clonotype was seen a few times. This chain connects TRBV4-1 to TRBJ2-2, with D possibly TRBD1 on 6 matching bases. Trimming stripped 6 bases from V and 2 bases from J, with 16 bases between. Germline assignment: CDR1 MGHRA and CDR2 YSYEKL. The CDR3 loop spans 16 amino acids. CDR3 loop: CASRQGKALNTGELFF. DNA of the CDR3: TGCGCCAGCAGACAGGGAAAGGCACTAAACACCGGGGAGCTGTTTTTT.

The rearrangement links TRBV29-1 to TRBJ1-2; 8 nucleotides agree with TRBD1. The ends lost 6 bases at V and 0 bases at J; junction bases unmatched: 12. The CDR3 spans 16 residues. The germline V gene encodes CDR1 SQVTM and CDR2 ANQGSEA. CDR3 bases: TGCAGCGTCGAGGGACAGGCGGAGTTAGCTAACTATGGCTACACCTTC. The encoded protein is CSVEGQAELANYGYTF.

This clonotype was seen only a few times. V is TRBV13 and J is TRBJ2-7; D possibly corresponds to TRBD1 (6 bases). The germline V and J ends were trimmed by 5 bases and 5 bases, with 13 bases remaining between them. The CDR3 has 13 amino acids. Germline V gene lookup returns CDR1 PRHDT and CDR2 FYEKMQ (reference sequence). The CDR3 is CASSTQGHNEQYF. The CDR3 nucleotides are TGTGCCAGCAGCACCCAGGGGCACAACGAGCAGTACTTC. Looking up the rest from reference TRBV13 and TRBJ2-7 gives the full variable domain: AAGVIQSPRHLIKEKRETATLKCYPIPRHDTVYWYQQGPGQDPQFLISFYEKMQSDKGSIPDRFSAQQFSDYHSELNMSSLELGDSALYFCASSTQGHNEQYFGPGTRLTVT.

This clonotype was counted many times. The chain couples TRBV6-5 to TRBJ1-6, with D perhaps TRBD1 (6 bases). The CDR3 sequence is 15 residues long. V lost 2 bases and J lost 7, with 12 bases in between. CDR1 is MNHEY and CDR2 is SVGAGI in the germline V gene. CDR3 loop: CASSYRQVGNSPLHF. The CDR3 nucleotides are TGTGCCAGCAGTTACCGACAGGTTGGAAATTCACCCCTCCACTTT.